This T cell receptor beta chain appears in the sequencing data of a study of blood T cell repertoires in COVID-19. TCRdb keeps only in-frame clones here, not all; method: immunoSEQ multiplex PCR. The sample includes around 260,000 clones, about 88% of them seen just once. Trimming removed 2 bases from V and 3 bases from J; junction bases left unmatched: 2. This CDR3 has 14 residues. Germline CDR1 reads SGHNT; CDR2 reads YYREEE (reference sequence). All enrollees were roughly 18 to 95 years old and from approximately 24 US areas. The source of this sequence is a man aged 25 to 40 with acute COVID-19. This chain joins TRBV5-4 and TRBJ1-3; 7 bases fit TRBD1. Sequenced sample: PBMCs or T cells enriched from blood (not recorded which). Here the CDR3 DNA reads TGTGCCAGCAGCTTAACAGGGGATGGAAACACCATATATTTT. Translated: CASSLTGDGNTIYF.